The rows below give T cell receptor beta chains drawn from one sample of a study of vaccination effects on CD4 cells after COVID-19. These TCRs are of unknown antigen specificity. Sequenced by immunoSEQ multiplex PCR; TCRdb stores in-frame clones only, minus some. The profile shows roughly 27,000 clones, 70% to 75% of them singletons. The sequencing used CD4+ T cells from PBMCs cultured with HCoV-NL63 spike peptides, collected after COVID-19 vaccination. Source of these receptors: a human donor who received a COVID-19 vaccine. The conserved cysteine and the conserved F or W are not part of the CDR3 here. The order of the fields is V gene, D gene, J gene, CDR3 protein. D genes are given only for firm matches.

V gene: TRBV7-9; D gene: .; J gene: TRBJ2-1; CDR3 protein: ASANSWAGYNEQF
V gene: TRBV2; D gene: .; J gene: TRBJ1-6; CDR3 protein: ASSESAGYNSPLH
V gene: TRBV6-2/TRBV6-3; D gene: TRBD1; J gene: TRBJ1-5; CDR3 protein: ASSYRDREADRPQH
V gene: TRBV3-1/TRBV3-2; D gene: TRBD2; J gene: TRBJ2-1; CDR3 protein: ASSQGGTSWPPEQF
V gene: TRBV6-1; D gene: TRBD2; J gene: TRBJ2-1; CDR3 protein: ASSELAGGPNEQF
V gene: TRBV5-4; D gene: .; J gene: TRBJ2-7; CDR3 protein: ASSYGQPYEQY
V gene: TRBV3-1/TRBV3-2; D gene: TRBD1; J gene: TRBJ1-5; CDR3 protein: ASSQAGTASNQPQH
V gene: TRBV29-1; D gene: TRBD1; J gene: TRBJ1-4; CDR3 protein: SVSRGQGREKLF
V gene: TRBV5-1; D gene: .; J gene: TRBJ2-7; CDR3 protein: ASSLRVQGRGEQY
V gene: TRBV5-1; D gene: .; J gene: TRBJ2-3; CDR3 protein: ASSLVTDTQY
V gene: TRBV6-5; D gene: TRBD1; J gene: TRBJ2-3; CDR3 protein: ASSDRDYTDTQY
V gene: TRBV9; D gene: TRBD2; J gene: TRBJ2-2; CDR3 protein: ASTRRASGDTGELF
V gene: TRBV6-1; D gene: .; J gene: TRBJ1-2; CDR3 protein: ASSEAYLRGYT
V gene: TRBV30; D gene: .; J gene: TRBJ1-4; CDR3 protein: AWSVQVVEKLF
V gene: TRBV7-2; D gene: TRBD1; J gene: TRBJ1-5; CDR3 protein: ASSTHRGQPQH
V gene: TRBV12-3/TRBV12-4; D gene: .; J gene: TRBJ1-2; CDR3 protein: ASSFGQFYGYT
V gene: TRBV30; D gene: .; J gene: TRBJ1-1; CDR3 protein: AWKQGTTEAF
V gene: TRBV4-2; D gene: .; J gene: TRBJ1-6; CDR3 protein: ASSQDPGGRYSPLH
V gene: TRBV9; D gene: .; J gene: TRBJ2-3; CDR3 protein: ASSVASQGTDTQY
V gene: TRBV11-3; D gene: .; J gene: TRBJ1-1; CDR3 protein: ASSLQLLRAEAF
V gene: TRBV7-9; D gene: .; J gene: TRBJ2-3; CDR3 protein: ASSLPLSYTQY
V gene: TRBV9; D gene: .; J gene: TRBJ2-5; CDR3 protein: ASSVGAQTVETQY
V gene: TRBV6-5; D gene: TRBD1; J gene: TRBJ1-5; CDR3 protein: ASRSGQVSNQPQH